This TCR beta chain comes out of a study of shared clonotypes between healthy human individuals. In the study overall: The people who gave samples were a couple of women and a few men aged 18 to 49.

Study-level results: Larger richness was generally estimated for naive than memory subsets.

Points on this clone: No antigen is known for it.

Study processing details: ImmunoSEQ output held junction-only sequences without quality scores, so filtering differed. Libraries were prepared by immunoSEQ multiplex PCR; TCRdb keeps only in-frame clonotypes and omits some of them. That table furnishes V, J and clone size, whereas the DNA furnished D and trimming. The sample records about 590,000 clones, about 95% being singletons. CD45RO-negative, CCR7-positively selected cells formed the naive CD8 fraction, excluding terminally differentiated effector memory CD45RA+ cells. The CDR3 totals 13 residues. V was shortened by 0 bases and J by 11 bases, with 14 bases between the two germline ends. Germline V gene lookup returns CDR1 SGHDT and CDR2 YYEEEE.

This receptor was taken from a woman aged 25 to 45 in good health. Source material: naive CD8+ T cells sorted from blood. The rearrangement uses TRBV5-6 and TRBJ2-5, with D possibly being TRBD1 (6 bases). This CDR3 is CASSLGGQREQYF. The CDR3 bases are TGTGCCAGCAGCTTGGGCGGACAGAGAGAGCAGTACTTC.